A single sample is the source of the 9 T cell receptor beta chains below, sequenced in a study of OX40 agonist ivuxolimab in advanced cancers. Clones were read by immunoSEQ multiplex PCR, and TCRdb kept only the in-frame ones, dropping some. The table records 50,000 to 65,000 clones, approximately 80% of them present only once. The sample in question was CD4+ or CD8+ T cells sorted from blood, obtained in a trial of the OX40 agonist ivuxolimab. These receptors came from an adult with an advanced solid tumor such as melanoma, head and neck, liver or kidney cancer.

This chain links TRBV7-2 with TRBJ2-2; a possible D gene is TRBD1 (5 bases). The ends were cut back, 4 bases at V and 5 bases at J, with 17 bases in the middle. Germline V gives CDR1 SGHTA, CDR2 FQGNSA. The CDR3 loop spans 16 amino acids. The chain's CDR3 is CASSSRGPGNTGELFF. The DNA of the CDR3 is TGTGCCAGCAGCTCCAGAGGACCAGGGAATACCGGGGAGCTGTTTTTT. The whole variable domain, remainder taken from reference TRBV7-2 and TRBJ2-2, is GAGVSQSPSNKVTEKGKDVELRCDPISGHTALYWYRQSLGQGLEFLIYFQGNSAPDKSGLPSDRFSAERTGGSVSTLTIQRTQQEDSAVYLCASSSRGPGNTGELFFGEGSRLTVL.

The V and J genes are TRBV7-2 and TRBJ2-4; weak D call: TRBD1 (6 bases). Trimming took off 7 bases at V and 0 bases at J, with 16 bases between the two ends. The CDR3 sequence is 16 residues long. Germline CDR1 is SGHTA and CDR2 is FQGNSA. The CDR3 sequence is CASTSPTGLAKNIQYF. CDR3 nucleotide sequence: TGTGCCAGCACCTCCCCGACAGGTTTAGCCAAAAACATTCAGTACTTC.

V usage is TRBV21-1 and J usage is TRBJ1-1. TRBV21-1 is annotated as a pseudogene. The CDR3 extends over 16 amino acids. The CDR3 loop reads CASSLTRESLNTEAFF. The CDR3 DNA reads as TGTGCCAGCAGCCTTACCAGGGAGAGCTTGAACACTGAAGCTTTCTTT.

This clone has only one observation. The CDR3 nucleotides are TGCGCCAGCAGCTTGGAAGGGGACAGAAAAGCTTTCTTT. It specifies CASSLEGDRKAFF. The chain combines TRBV5-1 with TRBJ1-1; the match to TRBD1 covers 7 bases. Trimming at V came to 0 bases and at J to 9 bases, leaving 5 bases not matched to a gene. The germline gives CDR1 SGHRS, CDR2 YFSETQ. The CDR3 length is 13 residues.

The CDR3 nucleotides read TGTGCCAGCAGTCCGATTTATGGTGGCTACACCTTC. Protein sequence: CASSPIYGGYTF. The chain uses TRBV6-6 and TRBJ1-2; D is undetermined. V was clipped by 5 bases and J by 7 bases, with 11 bases between them. This CDR3 has 12 residues. CDR1 and CDR2 (germline): MNHNY, SVGAGI (reference sequence).

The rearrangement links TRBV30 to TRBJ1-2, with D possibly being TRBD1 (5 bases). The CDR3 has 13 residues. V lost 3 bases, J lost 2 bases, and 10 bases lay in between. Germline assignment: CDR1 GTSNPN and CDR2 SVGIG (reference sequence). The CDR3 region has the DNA TGTGCCTGGAGGGGACCTTTCAACTATGGCTACACCTTC. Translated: CAWRGPFNYGYTF.

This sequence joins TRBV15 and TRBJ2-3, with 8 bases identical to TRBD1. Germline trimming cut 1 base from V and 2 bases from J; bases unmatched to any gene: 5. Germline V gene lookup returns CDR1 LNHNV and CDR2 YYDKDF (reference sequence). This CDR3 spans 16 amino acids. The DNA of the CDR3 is TGTGCCACCAGCAGAGGTGACAGGGGACTCACAGATACGCAGTATTTT. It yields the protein CATSRGDRGLTDTQYF.

CDR3 in DNA: TGTGCCAGCAGTGTCACAGATAGCAATCAGCCCCAGCATTTT. Protein product: CASSVTDSNQPQHF. The chain is built from TRBV27 and TRBJ1-5; D remains ambiguous. This CDR3 region has 14 residues. The V gene's germline CDR1 is MNHEY and CDR2 SMNVEV (reference sequence). V lost 5 bases to trimming and J lost 0 bases, with 8 bases between them.

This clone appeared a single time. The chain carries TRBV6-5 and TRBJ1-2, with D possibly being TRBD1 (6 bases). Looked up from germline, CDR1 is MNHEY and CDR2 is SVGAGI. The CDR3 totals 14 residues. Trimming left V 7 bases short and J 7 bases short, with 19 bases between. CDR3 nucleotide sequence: TGTGCCAGCACCCAGGGCCGGGGGCAAAGTGGCTACACCTTC. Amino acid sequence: CASTQGRGQSGYTF.